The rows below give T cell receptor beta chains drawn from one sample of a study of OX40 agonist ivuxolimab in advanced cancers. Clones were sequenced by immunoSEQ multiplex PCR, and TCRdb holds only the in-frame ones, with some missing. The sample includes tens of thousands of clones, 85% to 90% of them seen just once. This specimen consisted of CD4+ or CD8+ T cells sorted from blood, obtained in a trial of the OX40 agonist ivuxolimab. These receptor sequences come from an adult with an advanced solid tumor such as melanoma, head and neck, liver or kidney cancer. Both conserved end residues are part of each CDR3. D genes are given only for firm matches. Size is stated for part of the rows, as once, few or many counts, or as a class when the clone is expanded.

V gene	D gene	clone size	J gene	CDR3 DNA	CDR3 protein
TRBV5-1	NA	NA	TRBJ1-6	TGCGCCAGCAGCCCCGCCGCAGGTACCTATAATTCACCCCTCCACTTT	CASSPAAGTYNSPLHF
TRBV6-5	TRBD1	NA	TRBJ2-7	TGTGCCAGCAGCTGGGACAGGGGCCCCTACGAGCAGTACTTC	CASSWDRGPYEQYF
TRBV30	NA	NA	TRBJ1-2	TGTGCCCTGGGGTATGGCTACACCTTC	CALGYGYTF
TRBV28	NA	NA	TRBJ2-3	TGTGCCAGCAGTTTAAGTTGGGCCACAGATACGCAGTATTTT	CASSLSWATDTQYF
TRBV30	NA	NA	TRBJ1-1	TGTGCCTGGAGTGGCGTGAGGGGGGCTACGAACACTGAAGCTTTCTTT	CAWSGVRGATNTEAFF
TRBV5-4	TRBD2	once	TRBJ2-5	TGTGCCAGCAGCTTGGGGTCCGAGCGGGGTGGCCAAGAGACCCAGTACTTC	CASSLGSERGGQETQYF
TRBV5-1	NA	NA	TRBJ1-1	TGCGCCAGCAGCCCCCGGGAGGGATTTTATCTGGGCACTGAAGCTTTCTTT	CASSPREGFYLGTEAFF
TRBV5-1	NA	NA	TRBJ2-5	TGCGCCAGCACTCGGGACTCCCAAGAGACCCAGTACTTC	CASTRDSQETQYF
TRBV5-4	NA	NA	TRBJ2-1	TGTGCCAGCAGCTTGGATTGGGACCCTACATTGAATGAGCAGTTCTTC	CASSLDWDPTLNEQFF
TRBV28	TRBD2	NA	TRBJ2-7	TGTGCCAGCCAACCTGGTAGCGGGTTATCCTACGAGCAGTACTTC	CASQPGSGLSYEQYF
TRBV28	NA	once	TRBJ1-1	TGTGCCAGCAGTTTATTTGGCCGGGGCACTGAAGCTTTCTTT	CASSLFGRGTEAFF
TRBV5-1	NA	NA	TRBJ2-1	TGCGCCAGCAGCTTGGACAGTAACAATGAGCAGTTCTTC	CASSLDSNNEQFF
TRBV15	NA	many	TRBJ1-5	TGTGCCACAAGCCGTAAGGGGGAAGGATCGGGTCAGCCCCAGCATTTT	CATSRKGEGSGQPQHF
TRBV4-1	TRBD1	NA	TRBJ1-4	TGCGCCAGCAGCTTGGGACAGGACAATGAAAAACTGTTTTTT	CASSLGQDNEKLFF
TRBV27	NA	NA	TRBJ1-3	TGTGCCAGCAGTTTAAGTGCAGGGGCAGCACCGGGAAACACCATATATTTT	CASSLSAGAAPGNTIYF
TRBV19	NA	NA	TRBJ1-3	TGTGCCAGTAGTATAGATCACAGGCGTACCTCTGGAAACACCATATATTTT	CASSIDHRRTSGNTIYF
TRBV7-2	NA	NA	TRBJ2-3	TGTGCCAGCAGCCAAGCAGGAGATACGCAGTATTTT	CASSQAGDTQYF
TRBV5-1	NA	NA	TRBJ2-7	TGCGCCAGCAGCTTGGGAGGCTCCGGAGGGGGCGGTGGGCAGTACTTC	CASSLGGSGGGGGQYF
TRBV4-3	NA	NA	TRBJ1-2	TGCGCCAGCAGCCAAGGTCCAGGGAGTATCTATGGCTACACCTTC	CASSQGPGSIYGYTF
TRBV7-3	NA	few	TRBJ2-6	TGTGCCAGCAGCTTAATGTTCGGGGTCTCTGGGGCCAACGTCCTGACTTTC	CASSLMFGVSGANVLTF
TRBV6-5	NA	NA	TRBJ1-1	TGTGCCAGCAGACCCGGACAGAGTAACACTGAAGCTTTCTTT	CASRPGQSNTEAFF
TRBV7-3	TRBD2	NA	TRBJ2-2	TGTGCCAGCAGCTCAGGACTAGCGGGAGCCTTAGGTCAGAGCACCGGGGAGCTGTTTTTT	CASSSGLAGALGQSTGELFF
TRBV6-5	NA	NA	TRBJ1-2	TGTGCCAGCACCACCAAATTCGACTATGGCTACACCTTC	CASTTKFDYGYTF
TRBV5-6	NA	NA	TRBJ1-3	TGTGCCAGCAGCTTGGGGGCCAGGGCCAGCTCTGGAAACACCATATATTTT	CASSLGARASSGNTIYF
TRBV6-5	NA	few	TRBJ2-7	TGTGCCAGCACTGGCAGGTCAACCGAGCAGTACTTC	CASTGRSTEQYF
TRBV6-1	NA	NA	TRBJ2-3	TGTGCCAGCAGGGCTGGGGAGGTTACGCAGTATTTT	CASRAGEVTQYF
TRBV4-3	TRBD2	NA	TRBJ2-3	TGCGCCAGCAGCCAAGGGACTAGCCCAGATACGCAGTATTTT	CASSQGTSPDTQYF
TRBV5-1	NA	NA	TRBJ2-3	TGCGCCAGCAGCTTGGGGGGCCGCCGAACAGATACGCAGTATTTT	CASSLGGRRTDTQYF
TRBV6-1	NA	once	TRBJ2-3	TGTGCCAGCAGTGAAGGGGGGGCGTATACGCAGTATTTT	CASSEGGAYTQYF
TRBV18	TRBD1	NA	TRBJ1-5	TGTGCCAGCTCACCAGGGACAGGGAATCAGCCCCAGCATTTT	CASSPGTGNQPQHF
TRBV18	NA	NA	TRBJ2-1	TGTGCCAGCTCACCGCGCCCGGGCCCGGCAAATGAGCAGTTCTTC	CASSPRPGPANEQFF
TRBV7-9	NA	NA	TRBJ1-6	TGTGCCAGCAGCACCCGCGGCTTTTTGGATTCACCCCTCCACTTT	CASSTRGFLDSPLHF
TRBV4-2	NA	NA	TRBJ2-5	TGTGCCAGCAGCCAAGATGGGGGGCGTAAAGAGACCCAGTACTTC	CASSQDGGRKETQYF
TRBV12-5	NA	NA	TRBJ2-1	TGTGCTAGTGGGCAGGGGGCGGGGGTAAATGAGCAGTTCTTC	CASGQGAGVNEQFF
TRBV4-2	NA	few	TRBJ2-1	TGTGCCAGCAGCCAAGATAAGTCAGGTATTCAGGAGCAGTTCTTC	CASSQDKSGIQEQFF
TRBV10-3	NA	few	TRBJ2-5	TGTGCCATCAGTGAGGGTCCAGAGACCCAGTACTTC	CAISEGPETQYF
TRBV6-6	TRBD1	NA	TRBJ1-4	TGTGCCAGCAGTCCGACAGGGAATGGGGAAAAACTGTTTTTT	CASSPTGNGEKLFF